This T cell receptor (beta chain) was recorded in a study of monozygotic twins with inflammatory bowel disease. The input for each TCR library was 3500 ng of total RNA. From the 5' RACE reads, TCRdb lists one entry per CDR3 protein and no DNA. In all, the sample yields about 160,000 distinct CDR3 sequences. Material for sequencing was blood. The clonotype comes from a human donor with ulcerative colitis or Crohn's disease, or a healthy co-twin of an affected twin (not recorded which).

The CDR3 sequence is CASTPNRLASGRGPNEQYF. This chain uses TRBV2 with TRBJ2-7; the TCRdb D gene call, TRBD2, has no DNA to confirm it. Germline loops: CDR1 SNHLY, CDR2 FYNNEI. This CDR3 has 19 amino acids.